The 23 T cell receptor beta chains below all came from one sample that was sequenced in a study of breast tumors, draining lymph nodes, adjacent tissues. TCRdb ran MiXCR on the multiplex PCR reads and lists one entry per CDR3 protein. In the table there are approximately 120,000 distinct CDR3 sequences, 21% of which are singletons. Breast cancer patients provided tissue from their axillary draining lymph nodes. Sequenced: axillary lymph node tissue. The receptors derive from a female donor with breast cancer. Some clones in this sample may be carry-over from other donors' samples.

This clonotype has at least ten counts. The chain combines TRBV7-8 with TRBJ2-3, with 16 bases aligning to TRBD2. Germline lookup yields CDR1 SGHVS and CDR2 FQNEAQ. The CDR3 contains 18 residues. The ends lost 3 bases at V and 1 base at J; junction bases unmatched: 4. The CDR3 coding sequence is TGTGCCAGCAGCTTGGGACTAGCGGGAGGGGGGGGCACAGATACGCAGTATTTT. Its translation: CASSLGLAGGGGTDTQYF.

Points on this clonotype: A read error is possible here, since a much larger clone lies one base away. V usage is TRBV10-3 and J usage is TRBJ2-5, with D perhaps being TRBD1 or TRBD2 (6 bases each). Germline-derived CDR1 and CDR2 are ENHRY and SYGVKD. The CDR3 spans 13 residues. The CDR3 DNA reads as TGTGCCACGACGGGGGCAGTGGAAGAGACCCAGCACTTC. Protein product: CATTGAVEETQHF.

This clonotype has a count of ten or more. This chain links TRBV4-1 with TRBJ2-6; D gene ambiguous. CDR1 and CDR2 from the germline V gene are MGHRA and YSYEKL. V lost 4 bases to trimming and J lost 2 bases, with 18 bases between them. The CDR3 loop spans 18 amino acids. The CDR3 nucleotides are TGCGCCAGCAGCCCGAACTTTCAATCCTATCCTGGGGCCAACGTCCTGACTTTC. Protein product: CASSPNFQSYPGANVLTF.

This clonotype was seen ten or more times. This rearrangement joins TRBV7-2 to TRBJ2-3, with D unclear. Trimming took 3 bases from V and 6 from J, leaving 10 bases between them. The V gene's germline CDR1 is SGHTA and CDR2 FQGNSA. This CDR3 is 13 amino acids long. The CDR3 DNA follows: TGTGCCAGCAGCTTGAACAGAAGGGATACGCAGTATTTT. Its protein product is CASSLNRRDTQYF.

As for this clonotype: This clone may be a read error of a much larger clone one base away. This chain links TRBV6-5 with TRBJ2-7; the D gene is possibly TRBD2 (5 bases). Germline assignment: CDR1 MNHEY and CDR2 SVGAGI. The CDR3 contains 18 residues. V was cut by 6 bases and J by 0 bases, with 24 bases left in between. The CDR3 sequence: CASSCWVGTRPNSYEQYF. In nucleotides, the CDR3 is TGTGCCAGCAGCTGCTGGGTCGGCACTAGGCCGAACTCCTACGAGCAGTACTTC.

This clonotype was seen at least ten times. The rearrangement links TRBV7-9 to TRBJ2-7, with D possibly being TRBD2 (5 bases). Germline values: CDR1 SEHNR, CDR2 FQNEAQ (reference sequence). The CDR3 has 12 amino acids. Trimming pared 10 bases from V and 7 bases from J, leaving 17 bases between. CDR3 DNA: TGTGCCATCTCCGACGACCCGGGGGAGCAGTACTTC. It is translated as CAISDDPGEQYF.

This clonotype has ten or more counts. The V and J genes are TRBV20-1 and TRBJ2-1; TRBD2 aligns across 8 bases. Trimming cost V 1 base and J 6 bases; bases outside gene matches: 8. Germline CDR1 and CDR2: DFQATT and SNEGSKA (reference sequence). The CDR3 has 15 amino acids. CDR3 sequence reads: CSARGAAGVANEQFF. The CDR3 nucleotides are TGCAGTGCTAGAGGGGCAGCGGGGGTAGCCAATGAGCAGTTCTTC.

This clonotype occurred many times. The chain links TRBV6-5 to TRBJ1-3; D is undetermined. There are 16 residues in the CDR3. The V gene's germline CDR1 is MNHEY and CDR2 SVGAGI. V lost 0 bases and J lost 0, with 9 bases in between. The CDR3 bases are TGTGCCAGCAGTTACTCTGAACAGACCTCTGGAAACACCATATATTTT. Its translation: CASSYSEQTSGNTIYF.

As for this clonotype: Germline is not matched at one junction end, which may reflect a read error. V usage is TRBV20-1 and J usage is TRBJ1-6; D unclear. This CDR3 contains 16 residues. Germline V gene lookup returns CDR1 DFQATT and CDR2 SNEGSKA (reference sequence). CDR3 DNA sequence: TGCAGTGCTAGAGATCAACGGCCGTCCTATAATTCACCCCCCCACTTT. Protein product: CSARDQRPSYNSPPHF.

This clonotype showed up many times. The CDR3 loop reads CASSASGSYEQYF. The CDR3 DNA reads as TGCGCCAGCAGCGCGTCCGGGTCATACGAGCAGTACTTC. V usage is TRBV5-1 and J usage is TRBJ2-7, with D uncertain. Looked up from germline, CDR1 is SGHRS and CDR2 is YFSETQ. The CDR3 is 13 amino acids. V dropped 4 bases and J dropped 4 bases, with 12 bases sitting between them.

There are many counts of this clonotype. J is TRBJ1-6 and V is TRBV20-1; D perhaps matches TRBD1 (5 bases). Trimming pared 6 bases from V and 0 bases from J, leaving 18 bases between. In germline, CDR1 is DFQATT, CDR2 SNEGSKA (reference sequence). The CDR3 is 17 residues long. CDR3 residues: CSAHGGGRYSYNSPLHF. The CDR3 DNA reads TGCAGTGCCCACGGGGGAGGGAGGTACTCCTATAATTCACCCCTCCACTTT.

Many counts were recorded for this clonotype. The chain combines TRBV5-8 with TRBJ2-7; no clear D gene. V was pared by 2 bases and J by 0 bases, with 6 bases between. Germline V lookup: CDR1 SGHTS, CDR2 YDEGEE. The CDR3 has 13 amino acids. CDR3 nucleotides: TGTGCCAGCAGCTTTGGGTTCTCCTACGAGCAGTACTTC. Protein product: CASSFGFSYEQYF.

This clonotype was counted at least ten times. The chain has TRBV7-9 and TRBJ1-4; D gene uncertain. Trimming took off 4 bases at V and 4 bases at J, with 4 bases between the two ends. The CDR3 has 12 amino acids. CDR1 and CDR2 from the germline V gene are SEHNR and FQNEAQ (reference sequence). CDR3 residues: CASSSDNEKLFF. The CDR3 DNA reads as TGTGCCAGCAGCTCTGATAATGAAAAACTGTTTTTT.

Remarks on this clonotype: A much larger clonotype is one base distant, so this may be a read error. Written as DNA, the CDR3 is TGTGCCAGCAGCCCGACTAGCGGGAGCACAGGTACGCAGTATTTT. Amino acid sequence: CASSPTSGSTGTQYF. V usage is TRBV6-2 or TRBV6-3 and J usage is TRBJ2-3; 12 positions match TRBD2. CDR3 length: 15 amino acids. Germline-derived CDR1 and CDR2 are MNHEY and SVGEGT.

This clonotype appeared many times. CDR3 amino acids: CASSPWSSYNEQFF. The DNA for the CDR3 is TGCGCCAGCAGCCCGTGGAGCTCCTACAATGAGCAGTTCTTC. This sequence joins TRBV4-1 and TRBJ2-1; no clear D gene. Germline V CDR1 and CDR2: MGHRA, YSYEKL. The CDR3 length is 14 residues. V was pared by 4 bases and J by 0 bases, with 7 bases between.

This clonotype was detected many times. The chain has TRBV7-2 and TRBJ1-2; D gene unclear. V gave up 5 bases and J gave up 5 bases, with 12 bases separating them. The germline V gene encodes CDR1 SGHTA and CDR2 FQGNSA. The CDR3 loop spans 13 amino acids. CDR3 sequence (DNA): TGTGCCAGCAGCCCGTCAAGGGAATATGGCTACACCTTC. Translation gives CASSPSREYGYTF.

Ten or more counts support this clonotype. The DNA for the CDR3 is TGCAGTGCTAGCCCCTCAGCGGGAGGTTCCTACGAGCAGTACTTC. Its translation is CSASPSAGGSYEQYF. The V gene is TRBV20-1, the J gene TRBJ2-7; 9 bases agree with TRBD2. V dropped 3 bases and J dropped 1; count of bases not matched to a gene: 7. CDR1 is DFQATT, CDR2 SNEGSKA, per germline (reference sequence). The CDR3 is made up of 15 amino acids.

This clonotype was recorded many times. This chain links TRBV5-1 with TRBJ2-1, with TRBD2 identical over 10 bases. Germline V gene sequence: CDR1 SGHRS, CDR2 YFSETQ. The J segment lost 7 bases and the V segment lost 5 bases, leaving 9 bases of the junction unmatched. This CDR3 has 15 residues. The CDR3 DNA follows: TGCGCCAGCAGACCTCTAGCGGGAGAGGGTAATGAGCAGTTCTTC. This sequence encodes CASRPLAGEGNEQFF.

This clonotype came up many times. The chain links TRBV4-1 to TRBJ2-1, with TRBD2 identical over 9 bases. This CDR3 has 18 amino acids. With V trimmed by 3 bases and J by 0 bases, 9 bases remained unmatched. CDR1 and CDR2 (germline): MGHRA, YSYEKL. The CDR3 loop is CASSHPISGRYSYNEQFF. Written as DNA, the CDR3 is TGCGCCAGCAGCCATCCGATCAGCGGGAGGTACTCCTACAATGAGCAGTTCTTC.

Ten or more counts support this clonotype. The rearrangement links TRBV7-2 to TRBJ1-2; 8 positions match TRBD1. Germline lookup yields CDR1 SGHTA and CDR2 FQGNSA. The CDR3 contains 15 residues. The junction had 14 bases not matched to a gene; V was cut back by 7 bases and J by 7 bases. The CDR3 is CASNARTGTSGGYTF. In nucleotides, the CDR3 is TGTGCCAGCAACGCCCGGACAGGGACGAGTGGTGGCTACACCTTC.

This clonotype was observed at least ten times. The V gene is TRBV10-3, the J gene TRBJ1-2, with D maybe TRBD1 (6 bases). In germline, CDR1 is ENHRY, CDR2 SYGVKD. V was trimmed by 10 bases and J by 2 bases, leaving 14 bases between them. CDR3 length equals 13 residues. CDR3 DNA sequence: TGTGCCACCCGACAGGTTGAAAACTATGGCTACACCTTC. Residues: CATRQVENYGYTF.

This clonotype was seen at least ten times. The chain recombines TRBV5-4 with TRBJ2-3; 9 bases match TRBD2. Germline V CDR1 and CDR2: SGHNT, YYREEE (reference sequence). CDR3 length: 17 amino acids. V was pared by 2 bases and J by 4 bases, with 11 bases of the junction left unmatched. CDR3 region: CASSFLRREGRPDTQYF. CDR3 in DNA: TGTGCCAGCAGCTTCCTGCGGCGGGAGGGCCGGCCAGATACGCAGTATTTT.

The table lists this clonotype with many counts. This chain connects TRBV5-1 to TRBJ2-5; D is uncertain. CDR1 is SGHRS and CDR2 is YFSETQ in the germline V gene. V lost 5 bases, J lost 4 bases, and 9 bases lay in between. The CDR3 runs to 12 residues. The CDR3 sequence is CASRGQSETQYF. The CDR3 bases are TGCGCCAGCAGAGGTCAATCAGAGACCCAGTACTTC.